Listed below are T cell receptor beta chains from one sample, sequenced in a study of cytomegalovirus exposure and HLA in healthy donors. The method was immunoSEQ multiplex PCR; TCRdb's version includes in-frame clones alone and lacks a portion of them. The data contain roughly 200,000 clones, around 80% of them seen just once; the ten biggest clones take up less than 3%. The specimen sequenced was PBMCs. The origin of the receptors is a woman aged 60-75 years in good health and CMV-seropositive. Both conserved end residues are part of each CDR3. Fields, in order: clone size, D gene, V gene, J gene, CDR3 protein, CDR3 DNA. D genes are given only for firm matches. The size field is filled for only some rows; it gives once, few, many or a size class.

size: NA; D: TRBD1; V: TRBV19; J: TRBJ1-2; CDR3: CASSRGTGFYGYTF; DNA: TGTGCCAGTAGTAGAGGGACAGGGTTCTATGGCTACACCTTC
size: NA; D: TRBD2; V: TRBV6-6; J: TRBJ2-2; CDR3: CASRSSGGRTGELFF; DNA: TGTGCCAGCAGATCCAGCGGGGGGAGAACCGGGGAGCTGTTTTTT
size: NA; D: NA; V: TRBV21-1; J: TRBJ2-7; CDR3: CAILPTGNGEQYF; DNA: TGTGCCATCCTACCGACAGGCAACGGCGAGCAGTACTTC
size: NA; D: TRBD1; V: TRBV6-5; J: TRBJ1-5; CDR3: CASSKGDSYQPQHF; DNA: TGTGCCAGCAGTAAGGGGGACAGTTATCAGCCCCAGCATTTT
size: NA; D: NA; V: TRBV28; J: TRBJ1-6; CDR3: CASSQTGDHSPLHF; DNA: TGTGCCAGCAGTCAAACAGGTGACCATTCACCCCTCCACTTT
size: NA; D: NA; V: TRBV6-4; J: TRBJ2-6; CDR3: CASSEGGRSGANVLTF; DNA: TGTGCCAGCAGTGAAGGGGGACGCTCTGGGGCCAACGTCCTGACTTTC
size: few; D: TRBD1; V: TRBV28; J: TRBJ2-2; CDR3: CASSSGGDSSYTGELFF; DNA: TGTGCCAGCAGTTCAGGTGGGGACAGTTCCTACACCGGGGAGCTGTTTTTT
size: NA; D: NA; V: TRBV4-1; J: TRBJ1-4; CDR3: CASSQGLLGRGEKLFF; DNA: TGCGCCAGCAGCCAAGGACTCCTCGGGAGGGGAGAAAAACTGTTTTTT
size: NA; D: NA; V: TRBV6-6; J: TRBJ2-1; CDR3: CASTYRAPRLNNEQFF; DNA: TGTGCCAGCACCTACAGGGCCCCACGTTTAAACAATGAGCAGTTCTTC
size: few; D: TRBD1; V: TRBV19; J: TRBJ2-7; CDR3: CASSLTGTTYEQYF; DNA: TGTGCCAGTAGTCTGACAGGGACCACCTACGAGCAGTACTTC
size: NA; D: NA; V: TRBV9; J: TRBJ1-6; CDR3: CASSVGQYNSPLHF; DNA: TGTGCCAGCAGCGTAGGGCAGTATAATTCACCCCTCCACTTT
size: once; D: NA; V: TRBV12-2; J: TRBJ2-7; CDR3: CASRGPNYEQYF; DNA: TGTGCAAGTAGAGGGCCCAACTACGAGCAGTACTTC
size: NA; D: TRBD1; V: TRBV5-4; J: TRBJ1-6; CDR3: CASSFNRQGSPLHF; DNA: TGTGCCAGCAGCTTCAATCGACAGGGTTCACCCCTCCACTTT
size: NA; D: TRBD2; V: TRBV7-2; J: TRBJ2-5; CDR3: CASSLGLAGRETQYF; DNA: TGTGCCAGCAGCTTAGGACTAGCGGGGAGGGAGACCCAGTACTTC
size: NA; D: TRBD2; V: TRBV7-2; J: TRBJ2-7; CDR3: CASSPLAGGLYEQYF; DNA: TGTGCCAGCAGCCCCTTAGCGGGAGGCCTCTACGAGCAGTACTTC
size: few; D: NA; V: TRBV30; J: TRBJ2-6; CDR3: CAWRAGFYSGANVLTF; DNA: TGTGCCTGGAGGGCGGGGTTTTACTCTGGGGCCAACGTCCTGACTTTC
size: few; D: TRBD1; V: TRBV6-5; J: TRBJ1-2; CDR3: CASIAGTGVYGYTF; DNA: TGTGCCAGCATTGCAGGGACAGGAGTTTATGGCTACACCTTC
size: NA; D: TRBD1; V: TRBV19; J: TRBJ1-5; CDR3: CASSTDRRSNQPQHF; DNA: TGTGCCAGTAGTACGGACAGGAGAAGCAATCAGCCCCAGCATTTT
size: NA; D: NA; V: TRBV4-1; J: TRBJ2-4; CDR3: CASSQVILAKNIQYF; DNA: TGCGCCAGCAGCCAAGTAATCCTAGCCAAAAACATTCAGTACTTC
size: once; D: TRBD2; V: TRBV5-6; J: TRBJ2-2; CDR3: CASSPGLAGRSGELFF; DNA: TGTGCCAGCAGCCCCGGACTAGCGGGGAGGTCCGGGGAGCTGTTTTTT
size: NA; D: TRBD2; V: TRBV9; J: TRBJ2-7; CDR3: CASSEALTSGSYEQYF; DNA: TGTGCCAGCAGCGAGGCGTTGACTAGCGGGAGCTACGAGCAGTACTTC
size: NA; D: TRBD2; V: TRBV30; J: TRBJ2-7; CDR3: CAWSDKRESYEQYF; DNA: TGTGCCTGGAGTGACAAGCGGGAGTCCTACGAGCAGTACTTC
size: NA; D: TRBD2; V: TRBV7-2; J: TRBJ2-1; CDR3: CASSLNPGGGATDEQFF; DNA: TGTGCCAGCAGCTTAAACCCAGGCGGGGGGGCCACCGATGAGCAGTTCTTC
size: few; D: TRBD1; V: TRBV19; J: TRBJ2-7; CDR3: CASSIGWDRYEQYF; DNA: TGTGCCAGTAGTATTGGCTGGGACAGATACGAGCAGTACTTC
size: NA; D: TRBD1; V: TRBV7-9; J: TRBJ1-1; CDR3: CASSLADRVGAFF; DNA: TGTGCCAGCAGCTTAGCGGACAGGGTCGGAGCTTTCTTT
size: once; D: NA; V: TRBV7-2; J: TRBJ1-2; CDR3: CASSLLGRYGYTF; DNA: TGTGCCAGCAGCCTTCTGGGGAGGTATGGCTACACCTTC
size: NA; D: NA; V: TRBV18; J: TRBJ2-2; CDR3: CASSPVQNTGELFF; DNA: TGTGCCAGCTCACCAGTCCAGAACACCGGGGAGCTGTTTTTT
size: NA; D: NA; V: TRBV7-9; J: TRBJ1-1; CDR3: CASSLPRTEAFF; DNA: TGTGCCAGCAGCTTACCTCGCACTGAAGCTTTCTTT
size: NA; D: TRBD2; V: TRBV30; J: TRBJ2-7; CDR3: CAWSLASGSYEQYF; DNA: TGTGCCTGGAGTTTGGCCAGCGGGAGCTACGAGCAGTACTTC
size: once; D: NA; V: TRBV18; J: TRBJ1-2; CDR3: CASSPPSSRVSYGYTF; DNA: TGTGCCAGCTCACCACCGTCCTCGAGGGTCAGCTATGGCTACACCTTC
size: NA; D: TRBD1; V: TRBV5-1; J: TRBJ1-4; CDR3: CASSSPTGGSYDEKLFF; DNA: TGCGCCAGCAGTTCACCGACAGGGGGCTCGTATGATGAAAAACTGTTTTTT
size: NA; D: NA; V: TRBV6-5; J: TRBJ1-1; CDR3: CASSPPGALNTEAFF; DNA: TGTGCCAGCAGTCCCCCTGGAGCATTGAACACTGAAGCTTTCTTT
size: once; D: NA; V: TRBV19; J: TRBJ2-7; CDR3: CASSIRGDRSYEQYF; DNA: TGTGCCAGTAGTATCCGTGGCGACAGATCCTACGAGCAGTACTTC
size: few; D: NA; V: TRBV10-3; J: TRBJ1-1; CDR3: CAISESAPMNTEAFF; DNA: TGTGCCATCAGTGAGTCGGCACCAATGAACACTGAAGCTTTCTTT
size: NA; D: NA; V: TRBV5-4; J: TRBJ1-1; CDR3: CASSLIDSGIEAFF; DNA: TGTGCCAGCAGCTTGATCGACAGCGGGATTGAAGCTTTCTTT
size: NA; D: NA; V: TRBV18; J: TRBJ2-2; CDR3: CASSPQPDTGELFF; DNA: TGTGCCAGCTCACCACAGCCTGACACCGGGGAGCTGTTTTTT
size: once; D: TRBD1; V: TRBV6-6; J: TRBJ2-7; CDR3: CASSYSRGGAIYEQYF; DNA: TGTGCCAGCAGTTACTCGAGAGGGGGCGCGATCTACGAGCAGTACTTC
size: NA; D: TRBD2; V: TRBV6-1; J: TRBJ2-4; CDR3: CASSEHSGGKYF; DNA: TGTGCCAGCAGTGAACATAGCGGGGGGAAGTACTTC
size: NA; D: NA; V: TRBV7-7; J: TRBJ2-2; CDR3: CASSLDRPPGAGELFF; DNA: TGTGCCAGCAGCTTAGATAGACCCCCGGGGGCCGGGGAGCTGTTTTTT
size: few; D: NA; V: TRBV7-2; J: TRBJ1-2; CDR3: CASSPGPGWGYTF; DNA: TGTGCCAGCAGCCCTGGACCGGGATGGGGCTACACCTTC
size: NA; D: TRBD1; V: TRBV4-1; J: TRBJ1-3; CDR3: CASSSRQGGNTIYF; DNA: TGCGCCAGCAGCTCACGACAGGGCGGAAACACCATATATTTT
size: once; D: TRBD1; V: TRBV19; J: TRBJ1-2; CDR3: CASSMQGAYGYTF; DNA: TGTGCCAGTAGTATGCAGGGGGCGTATGGCTACACCTTC
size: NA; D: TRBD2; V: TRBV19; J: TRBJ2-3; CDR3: CASSVLAGGNRDTQYF; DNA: TGTGCCAGTAGTGTTCTAGCGGGGGGGAATAGAGATACGCAGTATTTT
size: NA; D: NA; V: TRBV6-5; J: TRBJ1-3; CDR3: CASSSLDRGNTIYF; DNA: TGTGCCAGCAGTTCACTTGACAGGGGAAACACCATATATTTT
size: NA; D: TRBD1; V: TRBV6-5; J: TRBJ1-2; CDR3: CASQSRTGNYGYTF; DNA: TGTGCCAGCCAATCCCGGACAGGGAACTATGGCTACACCTTC
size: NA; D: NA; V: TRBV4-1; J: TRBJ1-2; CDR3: CASSQAAILDSHYGYTF; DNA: TGCGCCAGCAGCCAAGCGGCGATTTTGGACTCACACTATGGCTACACCTTC
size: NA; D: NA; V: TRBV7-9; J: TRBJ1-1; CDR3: CASSPFGGAAFF; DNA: TGTGCCAGCAGCCCGTTCGGGGGGGCGGCTTTCTTT
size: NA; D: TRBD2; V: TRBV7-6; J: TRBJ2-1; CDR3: CASSLALTSGINEQFF; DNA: TGTGCCAGCAGCTTAGCGCTTACTAGCGGGATAAATGAGCAGTTCTTC
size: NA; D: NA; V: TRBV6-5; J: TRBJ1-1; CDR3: CASSRGRAGIEAFF; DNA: TGTGCCAGCAGTCGCGGACGGGCGGGCATTGAAGCTTTCTTT
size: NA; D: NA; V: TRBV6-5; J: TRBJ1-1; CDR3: CASSYASGGSTEAFF; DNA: TGTGCCAGCAGTTACGCCAGCGGGGGGAGCACTGAAGCTTTCTTT
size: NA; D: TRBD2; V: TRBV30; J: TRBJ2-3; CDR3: CAWSVGGSTDTQYF; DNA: TGTGCCTGGAGTGTGGGGGGGAGCACAGATACGCAGTATTTT
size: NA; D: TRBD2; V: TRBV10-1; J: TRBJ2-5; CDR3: CASSPILLAGFSWVTQYF; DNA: TGCGCCAGCAGTCCCATCTTACTAGCGGGGTTTTCGTGGGTGACCCAGTACTTC
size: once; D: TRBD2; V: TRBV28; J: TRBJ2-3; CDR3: CASSRGTSGTDTQYF; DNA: TGTGCCAGCAGTCGCGGGACTAGCGGCACAGATACGCAGTATTTT
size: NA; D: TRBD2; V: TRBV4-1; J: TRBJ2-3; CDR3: CASSPLIGREKSDTQYF; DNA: TGCGCCAGCAGCCCACTAATTGGGAGGGAAAAATCAGATACGCAGTATTTT
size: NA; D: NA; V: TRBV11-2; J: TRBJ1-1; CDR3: CASSLDSAGGAFF; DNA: TGTGCCAGCAGCTTAGATTCTGCGGGGGGAGCTTTCTTT
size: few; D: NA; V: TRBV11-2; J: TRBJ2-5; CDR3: CASRPIDRQQETQYF; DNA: TGTGCCAGCAGGCCTATCGACCGACAGCAAGAGACCCAGTACTTC
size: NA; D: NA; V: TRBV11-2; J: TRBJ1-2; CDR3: CASSLGQRHGYTF; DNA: TGTGCCAGCAGCTTAGGACAGCGACATGGCTACACCTTC
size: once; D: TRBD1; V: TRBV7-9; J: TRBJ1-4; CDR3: CASSSGQGAEKLFF; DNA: TGTGCCAGCAGCTCCGGACAGGGCGCTGAAAAACTGTTTTTT
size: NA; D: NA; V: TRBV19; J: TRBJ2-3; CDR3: CASSIEGGDTQYF; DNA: TGTGCCAGTAGTATAGAAGGGGGAGATACGCAGTATTTT